This T cell receptor beta chain was sequenced for a study of blood T cell repertoires in COVID-19 (dated by TCRdb to the early 2020s). Background for the entire study: Collaborator samples came from the United States, Italy and Spain and covered acute and convalescent phases of COVID-19. Sample metadata almost always included a de-identified subject ID, COVID-19 status, age in years and sex. Subjects who had been exposed to COVID-19, were actively infected with it, or had recovered from it provided the deeply sampled blood TCRbeta repertoires that made up the dataset. The material from the prospective study consisted of cDNA or gDNA derived from T cells, B-cell-depleted T cells, or PBMCs. Where HLA class I and class II types were available, the types were taken from metadata supplied by the sample provider, not from assay-based typing. The repertoires were released in a freely available public database intended as a resource for research on the immune response to SARS-CoV-2. Samples came from the ongoing ImmuneRACE study (first 160 participants) plus 1,254 subjects from 6 global collaborators.

The collaborating institutions used their own protocols to collect whole blood in K2EDTA tubes. For TCRbeta analysis, collaborators shipped samples as frozen whole blood, isolated PBMCs, or DNA extracted from either of those sample types. The trim is 1 base for V and 3 bases for J, with a gap of 7 bases between the germline ends. From its cysteine to its phenylalanine, the CDR3 spans 14 amino acids. The retained sequence is limited to the CDR3, 42 bases, with the frame set at the first base. The germline V gene gives CDR1 as SGDLS and CDR2 as YYNGEE. The study at large found these results: The amount of clinical and demographic metadata varied by source and participant and was provided uncurated.

In regard to this clone: The clone's antigen remains unknown. Within one base of it there is no much larger clone, and no base qualities were kept.

TCRbeta CDR3 regions were amplified from genomic DNA by means of the immunoSEQ Assay, a bias-controlled multiplex PCR. In the authors' own workflow: The number of nucleated cells in each sample was estimated from the amplification of reference gene primers within the assay. To quantify the absolute abundance of each unique TCRbeta CDR3 rearrangement, sequence reads were collapsed and filtered. For each sample, productive Simpson clonality was calculated as the square root of Simpson's diversity index over productive rearrangements. The source is immuneACCESS, and TCRdb retained only in-frame sequences with V and J called. Part of the clones is not carried over; for the studies checked, unresolved V genes explain less than half of this, and the remainder is unexplained. V, J and clone size derive from that table, while D and trimming were established from the DNA sequence. This sample comprises some 110,000 clones, about 80% of them detected only once. Of the sample, roughly 3.3% is held by the ten largest clones.

Rearrangement joined TRBV9 to TRBJ1-4; TRBD1 is a possible D gene, resting on 5 matching bases. The sequence was collected from a woman of 80 years or more with active or convalescent COVID-19. Material: peripheral blood. CDR3 sequence: CASSVPGPNEKLFF. At the DNA level, the sequence is TGTGCCAGCAGCGTACCAGGGCCTAATGAAAAACTGTTTTTT.